A single sample gave rise to the 24 T cell receptor beta chains below, sequenced in a study of technical replicates of blood from a handful of donors. The table came from immunoSEQ multiplex PCR; TCRdb's copy has only in-frame clones and leaves some out. The table includes about 75,000 clones, 97% detected once. The sample comprised T cells isolated from PBMCs. All receptors derive from a human donor in good health.

The genes are TRBV9 and TRBJ2-7; 7 nucleotides line up with TRBD2. The junction had 5 bases not matched to a gene; V was cut back by 1 base and J by 1 base. From germline, CDR1 is SGDLS and CDR2 YYNGEE. The CDR3 has 15 residues. CDR3 DNA: TGTGCCAGCAGCGTACAGAGCGGGGCTTCCTACGAGCAGTACTTC. It yields the protein CASSVQSGASYEQYF.

V gene TRBV28 combines with J gene TRBJ1-1; D uncertain. Trimming left V 6 bases short and J 0 bases short, with 8 bases between. CDR1 and CDR2 (germline): MDHEN, SYDVKM. The CDR3 loop spans 13 amino acids. This CDR3 is CASSRDLNTEAFF. The CDR3 coding sequence is TGTGCCAGCAGCCGAGACTTGAACACTGAAGCTTTCTTT.

The chain carries TRBV10-2 and TRBJ2-1; 9 bases match TRBD1. Germline V lookup: CDR1 WSHSY, CDR2 SAAADI. This CDR3 has 15 residues. V lost 11 bases, J lost 4 bases, and 12 bases stayed unmatched. The CDR3 loop reads CAASPGQGLYNEQFF. CDR3 sequence (DNA): TGCGCCGCCAGTCCGGGACAGGGCCTTTACAATGAGCAGTTCTTC.

The chain recombines TRBV2 with TRBJ1-5, with TRBD1 matching over 7 bases. Germline CDR1 SNHLY, CDR2 FYNNEI. V shed 10 bases, J shed 0 bases, and the junction held 6 bases outside the gene matches. CDR3 length: 14 residues. CDR3 coding DNA: TGTGCCACCAAAAGGGGGCATAGCAATCAGCCCCAGCATTTT. Its translation is CATKRGHSNQPQHF.

The chain is built from TRBV2 and TRBJ1-1, with D possibly TRBD1 on 6 matching bases. Germline-derived CDR1 and CDR2 are SNHLY and FYNNEI. This CDR3 has 16 amino acids. Trimming took 5 bases from V and 0 from J, leaving 16 bases between them. CDR3 DNA sequence: TGTGCCAGCAGTTCCGGGACACTCGATATGAACACTGAAGCTTTCTTT. This codes for CASSSGTLDMNTEAFF.

The chain uses TRBV5-4 and TRBJ1-1; D may be TRBD1 (6 bases). This CDR3 is built from 14 residues. Trimming cost V 3 bases and J 4 bases, with 13 bases left between them. CDR1 is SGHNT, CDR2 YYREEE, per germline (reference sequence). In DNA form, the CDR3 reads TGTGCCAGCAGCTCGACAGGCCGGGTCACTGAAGCTTTCTTT. The encoded protein is CASSSTGRVTEAFF.

The chain joins TRBV5-1 to TRBJ2-1; the D gene is possibly TRBD2 (6 bases). The CDR3 extends over 18 amino acids. In germline, CDR1 is SGHRS, CDR2 YFSETQ. V dropped 0 bases and J dropped 8 bases, with 24 bases sitting between them. This CDR3 reads CASSLAAAGKGRGDEQFF. DNA of the CDR3: TGCGCCAGCAGCTTGGCCGCGGCGGGGAAGGGACGGGGTGATGAGCAGTTCTTC.

The chain is built from TRBV18 and TRBJ2-2; TRBD1 might be the D (6 bases). The CDR3 has 16 residues. V was trimmed by 3 bases and J by 5 bases, leaving 16 bases between them. Germline-derived CDR1 and CDR2 are KGHSH and LQKENI. The CDR3 DNA is TGTGCCAGCTCACCCTATAATCAGGGGCCGACCGGGGAGCTGTTTTTT. As protein: CASSPYNQGPTGELFF.

The chain uses TRBV7-6 and TRBJ2-5; TRBD1 matches 9 bases. J gave up 13 bases and V 1 base, and 10 bases lay outside the gene matches. This CDR3 spans 14 amino acids. Germline assignment: CDR1 SGHVS and CDR2 FNYEAQ. In DNA form, the CDR3 reads TGTGCCAGCAGCTTAGTGTGGGGGGACAGGGCGCGGTACTTC. Amino acids: CASSLVWGDRARYF.

The rearrangement uses TRBV19 and TRBJ1-2, with no clear D. Germline CDR1 reads LNHDA; CDR2 reads SQIVND (reference sequence). The CDR3 loop spans 13 amino acids. V was shortened by 2 bases and J by 4 bases, with 8 bases between the two germline ends. Written as DNA, the CDR3 is TGTGCCAGTAGTATATCAGCAGGCTATGGCTACACCTTC. Translation: CASSISAGYGYTF.

The V call is TRBV10-3, the J call TRBJ2-3; 7 nucleotides agree with TRBD2. Looked up from germline, CDR1 is ENHRY and CDR2 is SYGVKD. V lost 10 bases and J lost 2; bases outside the gene matches: 6. The CDR3 loop spans 13 amino acids. The CDR3 is CASESGDTDTQYF. CDR3 nucleotide sequence: TGTGCCAGTGAAAGCGGGGACACAGATACGCAGTATTTT.

This clone was observed once. This chain links TRBV9 with TRBJ1-6, with 11 bases fitting TRBD1. CDR3 length: 17 amino acids. The V gene's germline CDR1 is SGDLS and CDR2 YYNGEE. Unmatched junction bases numbered 8, after V lost 0 bases and J lost 9 bases. This chain's CDR3 is CASSVGYGTGGRSPLHF. CDR3 nucleotides: TGTGCCAGCAGCGTAGGGTACGGGACAGGGGGTCGTTCACCCCTCCACTTT. Filled out from reference TRBV9 and TRBJ1-6, the complete variable domain reads DSGVTQTPKHLITATGQRVTLRCSPRSGDLSVYWYQQSLDQGLQFLIQYYNGEERAKGNILERFSAQQFPDLHSELNLSSLELGDSALYFCASSVGYGTGGRSPLHFGNGTRLTVT.

The rearrangement uses TRBV2 and TRBJ1-1; 9 bases map to TRBD1. The CDR3 has 15 amino acids. The germline gives CDR1 SNHLY, CDR2 FYNNEI. Trimming cost V 3 bases and J 4 bases; bases outside gene matches: 6. The DNA for the CDR3 is TGTGCCAGCAGTGACGGACAGGGGAGGAGCACTGAAGCTTTCTTT. It codes for CASSDGQGRSTEAFF.

J is TRBJ2-7 and V is TRBV29-1; 9 positions agree with TRBD2. This CDR3 is 14 amino acids long. Germline assignment: CDR1 SQVTM and CDR2 ANQGSEA. V lost 6 bases to trimming and J lost 5 bases; unmatched junction nucleotides: 11. The DNA of the CDR3 is TGCAGCGTCCAATTAGCGGGAGTAGTCCACGAGCAGTACTTC. This gives the protein CSVQLAGVVHEQYF.

The chain couples TRBV29-1 to TRBJ2-7, with 8 bases fitting TRBD1. The CDR3 loop spans 14 amino acids. Per germline, CDR1 SQVTM and CDR2 ANQGSEA. Germline trimming cut 4 bases from V and 1 base from J; bases unmatched to any gene: 6. CDR3 in DNA: TGCAGCGTTGGGGCCGGACAGGGTTCCTACGAGCAGTACTTC. It yields the protein CSVGAGQGSYEQYF.

The chain combines TRBV4-1 with TRBJ2-1; D not certain. Germline CDR1 reads MGHRA; CDR2 reads YSYEKL. This CDR3 has 14 residues. The V end was cut by 2 bases, the J end by 3 bases, with 8 bases between. CDR3 bases: TGCGCCAGCAGCCAATCAGAAGTCTACAATGAGCAGTTCTTC. It is translated as CASSQSEVYNEQFF.

V and J are TRBV7-9 and TRBJ1-4, with TRBD1 as a possible D gene (5 bases). Between the trimmed V and J ends, which lost 5 bases and 6 bases, there was a span of 16 bases. The CDR3 totals 15 residues. Per the germline V gene, CDR1 is SEHNR and CDR2 is FQNEAQ (reference sequence). The CDR3 spells CASSRRTRGYEKLFF. Here the CDR3 DNA reads TGTGCCAGCAGCAGAAGAACCCGGGGGTATGAAAAACTGTTTTTT.

The chain has TRBV4-1 and TRBJ2-7; 8 nucleotides line up with TRBD1. This CDR3 comprises 17 residues. The junction had 12 bases not matched to a gene; V was cut back by 4 bases and J by 1 base. Per the germline V gene, CDR1 is MGHRA and CDR2 is YSYEKL. CDR3 DNA: TGCGCCAGCAGCCTACCAGGACAGGGAGATTATTCCTACGAGCAGTACTTC. This codes for CASSLPGQGDYSYEQYF.

The chain joins TRBV4-1 to TRBJ1-1; no clear D gene. Germline V gives CDR1 MGHRA, CDR2 YSYEKL. This CDR3 region has 16 residues. Trimming pared 0 bases from V and 2 bases from J, leaving 13 bases between. The CDR3 spells CASSQEVGSINTEAFF. The CDR3 region has the DNA TGCGCCAGCAGCCAAGAGGTGGGGAGTATAAACACTGAAGCTTTCTTT.

This rearrangement joins TRBV5-1 to TRBJ2-3; D remains unclear. Germline values: CDR1 SGHRS, CDR2 YFSETQ. Trimming cost V 0 bases and J 0 bases, with 14 bases left between them. CDR3 length: 17 amino acids. The CDR3 region is CASSLVFGPSSTDTQYF. The DNA for the CDR3 is TGCGCCAGCAGCTTGGTTTTTGGGCCCAGTAGCACAGATACGCAGTATTTT.

This rearrangement joins TRBV18 to TRBJ1-2, with 7 positions matching TRBD1. Germline V gives CDR1 KGHSH, CDR2 LQKENI. The CDR3 contains 14 residues. The V and J ends lost 3 bases and 0 bases, in that order; junction bases with no gene match: 1. CDR3 nucleotide sequence: TGTGCCAGCTCACCCAGGGGGGCTAACTATGGCTACACCTTC. Residues: CASSPRGANYGYTF.

The rearrangement uses TRBV7-9 and TRBJ1-1; 10 bases align to TRBD1. The trim removed 2 bases at V and 2 bases at J, leaving 11 bases unmatched. Germline V gene lookup returns CDR1 SEHNR and CDR2 FQNEAQ (reference sequence). The CDR3 contains 18 residues. The CDR3 nucleotides read TGTGCCAGCAGCTTAAAAGGGACCGGGACAGGGGCTAACACTGAAGCTTTCTTT. Its protein product is CASSLKGTGTGANTEAFF.

V gene TRBV5-1 combines with J gene TRBJ2-1; 7 nucleotides align to TRBD1. The CDR3 length is 13 residues. The germline CDR1 and CDR2 sequences are SGHRS and YFSETQ. After removal of 5 bases from V and 7 bases from J, the junction contained 6 bases not matched to a gene. CDR3 sequence reads: CASRLGGYNEQFF. DNA for the CDR3: TGCGCCAGCAGGCTAGGGGGCTATAATGAGCAGTTCTTC.

This clone was observed a single time. This sequence joins TRBV27 and TRBJ1-6, with TRBD1 matching over 9 bases. Germline-derived CDR1 and CDR2 are MNHEY and SMNVEV (reference sequence). This CDR3 has 14 residues. Trimming at V came to 5 bases and at J to 7 bases, leaving 3 bases not matched to a gene. CDR3 loop: CASSLGTGNSPLHF. CDR3 nucleotide sequence: TGTGCCAGCAGTCTCGGGACAGGGAATTCACCCCTCCACTTT.